This T cell receptor beta chain was documented in a study of blood T cell repertoires in COVID-19. CDR1 LGHDT and CDR2 YNNKEL come from the germline V gene (reference sequence). The CDR3 sequence is 14 residues long. V was clipped by 3 bases and J by 4 bases, with 10 bases between them. Profiling relied on immunoSEQ multiplex PCR, and the TCRdb table lists in-frame clones only, not all of them. The sample has around 200,000 clones, 80% to 90% seen once; the top ten hold roughly 14%. The specimen was peripheral blood. The chain combines TRBV3-1 (or the pseudogene TRBV3-2) with TRBJ2-1; D perhaps matches TRBD1 (5 bases). The receptor was isolated from a man aged 25 to 40 with active or convalescent COVID-19. CDR3 residues: CASSQAGKYNEQFF. CDR3 DNA: TGTGCCAGCAGCCAGGCAGGGAAATACAATGAGCAGTTCTTC.